This entry lists 25 T cell receptor beta chains sequenced from one sample in a study of response to subunit inactivated influenza vaccine. TCRdb re-called the RT-PCR reads through MiXCR, storing one row per CDR3 protein. This table has approximately 530,000 distinct CDR3 sequences, approximately 7.3% appearing once. The source material was PBMCs from blood, sampled 23 to 25 months after vaccination. Receptors originate from a man aged 45 to 70 who received an inactivated influenza vaccine.

This chain uses TRBV28 with TRBJ2-7; no clear D gene. The V end lost 5 bases, the J end lost 4 bases, and 12 bases lay between the germline ends. Germline V lookup: CDR1 MDHEN, CDR2 SYDVKM. The CDR3 contains 13 residues. The CDR3 is CASSQYLQYEQYF. The DNA of the CDR3 is TGTGCCAGCAGTCAATACCTCCAGTACGAGCAGTACTTC.

The gene calls are TRBV5-1 and TRBJ1-5, with D possibly matching TRBD1 (6 bases). The CDR3 runs to 13 residues. With 3 bases removed from V and 5 bases from J, the gap between germline ends came to 9 bases. The V gene's germline CDR1 is SGHRS and CDR2 YFSETQ. In DNA, the CDR3 is TGCGCCAGCAGCTCAACAGGGTATCAGCCCCAGCATTTT. Translating gives CASSSTGYQPQHF.

V usage is TRBV5-1 and J usage is TRBJ2-1; possibly TRBD1 or TRBD2 for D (5 bases each). There are 16 residues in the CDR3. Trimming took off 4 bases at V and 0 bases at J, with 14 bases between the two ends. From germline, CDR1 is SGHRS and CDR2 YFSETQ. The CDR3 sequence: CASSPREGFSYNEQFF. The CDR3 bases are TGCGCCAGCAGCCCGCGAGAGGGGTTCTCCTACAATGAGCAGTTCTTC.

The table lists this clonotype with a few counts. The V call is TRBV5-1, the J call TRBJ2-2; D remains unclear. CDR1 and CDR2 (germline): SGHRS, YFSETQ. Between the trimmed V and J ends, which lost 0 bases and 1 base, there was a span of 10 bases. This CDR3 has 16 residues. The CDR3 DNA reads TGCGCCAGCAGCTTGGAAGAGTTACGGAACACCGGGGAGCTGTTTTTT. This sequence encodes CASSLEELRNTGELFF. The variable domain in full, with the rest retrieved from reference TRBV5-1 and TRBJ2-2, is KAGVTQTPRYLIKTRGQQVTLSCSPISGHRSVSWYQQTPGQGLQFLFEYFSETQRNKGNFPGRFSGRQFSNSRSEMNVSTLELGDSALYLCASSLEELRNTGELFFGEGSRLTVL.

The V and J genes are TRBV3-1 and TRBJ2-3; no reliable D call. CDR3 length equals 12 residues. Germline values: CDR1 LGHDT, CDR2 YNNKEL (reference sequence). V gave up 4 bases and J gave up 5 bases, with 7 bases separating them. Here the CDR3 DNA reads TGTGCCAGCAGCCGGGGTGTAGATACGCAGTATTTT. It codes for CASSRGVDTQYF.

The chain has TRBV4-1 and TRBJ1-4, with D uncertain. V lost 0 bases, J lost 0 bases, and 5 bases lay in between. Germline-derived CDR1 and CDR2 are MGHRA and YSYEKL. This CDR3 is 15 amino acids long. CDR3 in DNA: TGCGCCAGCAGCCAAGATCGGTCAACTAATGAAAAACTGTTTTTT. This sequence encodes CASSQDRSTNEKLFF.

The J gene is TRBJ2-2, the V gene TRBV7-9; D is uncertain. V was cut by 11 bases and J by 5 bases, with 18 bases left in between. Germline V gene lookup returns CDR1 SEHNR and CDR2 FQNEAQ (reference sequence). The CDR3 spans 14 residues. CDR3 nucleotide sequence: TGTGCCTGTTCCCGGCAGTCACTAACCGGGGAGCTGTTTTTT. Encoded protein: CACSRQSLTGELFF.

This clonotype was found many times. The gene calls are TRBV20-1 and TRBJ2-2; D is undetermined. Trimming shortened V by 0 bases and J by 5 bases, and 13 bases separated the two germline ends. This CDR3 contains 15 residues. Germline V gene sequence: CDR1 DFQATT, CDR2 SNEGSKA (reference sequence). In DNA, the CDR3 is TGCAGTGCTAGAGATCGTAACAGCAATACCGGGGAGCTGTTTTTT. This gives the protein CSARDRNSNTGELFF.

This clonotype was seen a handful of times. This chain joins TRBV4-1 and TRBJ2-7; TRBD2 agrees at 7 bases. The germline V gene has CDR1 MGHRA and CDR2 YSYEKL. There are 13 residues in the CDR3. After removal of 4 bases from V and 5 bases from J, the junction contained 5 bases not matched to a gene. CDR3 coding DNA: TGCGCCAGCAGCCCGAGGGAGGGCCACGAGCAGTACTTC. Protein: CASSPREGHEQYF.

This clonotype was observed a few times. In DNA, the CDR3 is TGTGCCAGCAGCGACCGCCTCAGGGGGTTCGACACCGGGGAGCTGTTTTTT. Translation gives CASSDRLRGFDTGELFF. The genes are TRBV7-9 and TRBJ2-2, with 7 nucleotides matching TRBD1. Germline CDR1 reads SEHNR; CDR2 reads FQNEAQ (reference sequence). V trimming: 5 bases; J trimming: 3 bases; junction bases outside the gene matches: 12. The CDR3 spans 17 residues.

This clonotype was seen ten or more times. V and J are TRBV6-1 and TRBJ2-6; D remains ambiguous. Germline V CDR1 and CDR2: MNHNS, SASEGT. The CDR3 spans 14 residues. Trimming removed 7 bases from V and 1 base from J, with 8 bases in between. The CDR3 reads CASTPASGANVLTF. The CDR3 region has the DNA TGTGCCAGCACCCCAGCATCTGGGGCCAACGTCCTGACTTTC.

This clonotype turned up a few times. This chain connects TRBV6-2 or TRBV6-3 to TRBJ2-1; the D is unclear. The CDR3 contains 14 residues. The V end lost 2 bases, the J end lost 0 bases, and 5 bases lay between the germline ends. Germline V gene data show CDR1 as MNHEY and CDR2 as SVGEGT. The CDR3 region has the DNA TGTGCCAGCAGTTACACGGGCTCCTACAATGAGCAGTTCTTC. It is translated as CASSYTGSYNEQFF.

Only one count was recorded for this clonotype. The chain has TRBV12-3 or TRBV12-4 and TRBJ1-4; D is ambiguous. The CDR3 has 17 residues. Deletions cut 3 bases from V and 0 bases from J, with 14 bases between. CDR3 amino acids: CASSFRRTPATNEKLFF. The CDR3 bases are TGTGCCAGCAGTTTCCGCCGGACCCCAGCAACTAATGAAAAACTGTTTTTT.

The chain uses TRBV28 and TRBJ2-7; no clear D. Per the germline V gene, CDR1 is MDHEN and CDR2 is SYDVKM. CDR3 length equals 14 residues. Trimming pared 5 bases from V and 3 bases from J, leaving 14 bases between. As DNA, the CDR3 is TGTGCCAGCAGTCCTGTCGGTAAGATCTACGAGCAGTACTTC. Residues: CASSPVGKIYEQYF.

This clonotype was observed a handful of times. The chain joins TRBV19 to TRBJ1-1; D ambiguous. V was shortened by 9 bases and J by 9 bases, with 14 bases between the two germline ends. Germline V gene sequence: CDR1 LNHDA, CDR2 SQIVND (reference sequence). The CDR3 extends over 11 amino acids. The CDR3 here is CASHRSRKAFF. CDR3 DNA: TGTGCCAGCCACCGATCCCGGAAAGCTTTCTTT.

The chain uses TRBV2 and TRBJ2-1, with D possibly matching TRBD2 (6 bases). The CDR3 is 13 residues long. Germline CDR1 is SNHLY and CDR2 is FYNNEI. The V end lost 2 bases, the J end lost 16 bases, and 18 bases lay between the germline ends. CDR3 sequence: CASSETPGTRRFF. The CDR3 bases are TGTGCCAGCAGTGAAACCCCCGGGACTCGTCGCTTCTTC. Looking up the rest from reference TRBV2 and TRBJ2-1 gives the full variable domain: EPEVTQTPSHQVTQMGQEVILRCVPISNHLYFYWYRQILGQKVEFLVSFYNNEISEKSEIFDDQFSVERPDGSNFTLKIRSTKLEDSAMYFCASSETPGTRRFFGPGTRLTVL.

This sequence joins TRBV7-2 and TRBJ1-1; perhaps TRBD1 as D (6 bases). V shed 3 bases and J shed 4 bases, with 15 bases lying between them. The CDR3 length is 15 residues. CDR1 is SGHTA and CDR2 is FQGNSA in the germline V gene. The CDR3 here is CASSLGGQVGTEAFF. The DNA for the CDR3 is TGTGCCAGCAGCTTGGGGGGGCAGGTGGGCACTGAAGCTTTCTTT.

This clonotype turned up a few times. The chain employs TRBV9 and TRBJ2-3; 7 nucleotides line up with TRBD1. Germline CDR1 SGDLS, CDR2 YYNGEE. With V trimmed by 5 bases and J by 3 bases, 3 bases remained unmatched. This CDR3 comprises 13 residues. CDR3 in amino acids: CASSIQGTDTQYF. CDR3 DNA sequence: TGTGCCAGCAGTATACAGGGGACAGATACGCAGTATTTT.

This chain links TRBV5-6 with TRBJ2-7; D may be TRBD1 or TRBD2 (5 bases each). This CDR3 region has 13 residues. Trimming removed 7 bases from V and 0 bases from J, with 11 bases in between. The germline V gene encodes CDR1 SGHDT and CDR2 YYEEEE. The CDR3 coding sequence is TGTGCCAGCGAGGGGCCGGACTCCTACGAGCAGTACTTC. Amino acids: CASEGPDSYEQYF.

This clonotype appeared a few times. The chain joins TRBV12-3 or TRBV12-4 to TRBJ2-7, with D perhaps assigned TRBD1 or TRBD2 (5 bases each). V lost 6 bases and J 3 bases, leaving 24 bases between the germline ends. CDR3 length: 17 residues. The CDR3 DNA sequence: TGTGCCAGCAGGGGGAGTGTCGTGGAGACAGACTACTACGAGCAGTACTTC. This sequence encodes CASRGSVVETDYYEQYF.

This clonotype was observed a few times. The V call is TRBV4-3, the J call TRBJ2-3, with D perhaps assigned TRBD1 or TRBD2 (6 bases each). CDR3 length equals 16 residues. Germline loops: CDR1 LGHNA, CDR2 YSLEER. V was clipped by 0 bases and J by 4 bases, with 14 bases between them. Here the CDR3 DNA reads TGCGCCAGCAGCCAAGATGCGGGAAGGGGGTCAGATACGCAGTATTTT. It yields the protein CASSQDAGRGSDTQYF.

This chain links TRBV7-9 with TRBJ1-1, with 7 nucleotides matching TRBD1. Germline trimming cut 5 bases from V and 4 bases from J; bases unmatched to any gene: 13. Germline-derived CDR1 and CDR2 are SEHNR and FQNEAQ (reference sequence). This CDR3 has 16 amino acids. CDR3 region: CASSLSSGGSGTEAFF. CDR3 sequence (DNA): TGTGCCAGCAGCCTATCATCAGGGGGGTCCGGCACTGAAGCTTTCTTT.

This clonotype appeared many times. The chain uses TRBV3-1 and TRBJ2-7; 8 nucleotides agree with TRBD2. Looked up from germline, CDR1 is LGHDT and CDR2 is YNNKEL (reference sequence). V gave up 0 bases and J gave up 3 bases; unmatched junction bases: 7. This CDR3 is 16 amino acids long. CDR3 in DNA: TGTGCCAGCAGCCAAGACCTCGGGAGGGCCGACTACGAGCAGTACTTC. Amino acid sequence: CASSQDLGRADYEQYF.

V usage is TRBV11-2 and J usage is TRBJ2-3; D is uncertain. The V end was cut by 2 bases, the J end by 7 bases, with 7 bases between. CDR3 length: 12 residues. Germline V lookup: CDR1 SGHAT, CDR2 FQNNGV. CDR3 residues: CASSLLGYTQYF. CDR3 in DNA: TGTGCCAGCAGCTTATTGGGATATACGCAGTATTTT.

This clonotype was observed a few times. V is TRBV11-1 and J is TRBJ1-5; possibly TRBD1 for D (6 bases). CDR3 length: 21 residues. Germline V gene sequence: CDR1 SGHAT, CDR2 FQDESV (reference sequence). Trimming left V 1 base short and J 2 bases short, with 27 bases between. The CDR3 region is CASSLVRRGTSPSPGNQPQHF. The DNA of the CDR3 is TGTGCCAGCAGCTTAGTTCGAAGGGGGACCAGTCCCTCCCCTGGCAATCAGCCCCAGCATTTT.